The text below deals with one T cell receptor beta chain. The antigen remains unidentified. Its ends do not fully match the called genes, so a read error is possible. Autoimmune disease history or systemic immunosuppression was exclusionary. This entry is derived from a study of OX40 agonist ivuxolimab in advanced cancers. Study-level points and caveats: Expanded clones tended on average to be more numerous among CD8+ T cells than CD4+.

Some clones are missing from TCRdb's copy, which holds only in-frame ones; the method was immunoSEQ multiplex PCR. The sample has approximately 100,000 clones, roughly 94% seen once. The TCR originated in an adult with an advanced solid tumor such as melanoma, head and neck, liver or kidney cancer. This sample comprised CD4+ or CD8+ T cells sorted from blood, obtained in a trial of the OX40 agonist ivuxolimab.

CDR3 DNA: TGTGCCAGCAGCTTAGGGGCGGGGGGAAGCACAGATACGCAGTGTTTT. It yields the protein CASSLGAGGSTDTQCF. The chain is built from TRBV11-2 and TRBJ2-3; TRBD2 matches at 8 bases. The CDR3 contains 16 residues. The V gene's germline CDR1 is SGHAT and CDR2 FQNNGV.